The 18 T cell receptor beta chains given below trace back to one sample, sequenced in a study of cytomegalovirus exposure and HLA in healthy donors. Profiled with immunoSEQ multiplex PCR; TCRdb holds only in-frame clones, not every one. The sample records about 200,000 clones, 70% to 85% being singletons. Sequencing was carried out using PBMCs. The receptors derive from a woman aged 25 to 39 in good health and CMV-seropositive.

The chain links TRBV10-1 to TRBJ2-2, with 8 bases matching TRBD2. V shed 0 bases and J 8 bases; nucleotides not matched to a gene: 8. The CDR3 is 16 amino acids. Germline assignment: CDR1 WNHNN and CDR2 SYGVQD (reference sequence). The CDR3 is CASSESHGRARGELFF. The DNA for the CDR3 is TGCGCCAGCAGTGAGTCCCACGGGAGGGCCCGGGGGGAGCTGTTTTTT.

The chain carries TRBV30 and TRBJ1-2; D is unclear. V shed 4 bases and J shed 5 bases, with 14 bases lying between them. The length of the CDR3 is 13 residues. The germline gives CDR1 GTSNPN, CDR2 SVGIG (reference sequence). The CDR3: CAWNFNAVYGYTF. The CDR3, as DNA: TGTGCCTGGAACTTCAACGCCGTTTATGGCTACACCTTC.

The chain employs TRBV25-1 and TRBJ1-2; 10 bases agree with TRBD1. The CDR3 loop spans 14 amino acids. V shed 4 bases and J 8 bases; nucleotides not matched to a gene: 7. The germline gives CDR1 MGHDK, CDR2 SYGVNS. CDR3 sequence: CASSADRGMEGYTF. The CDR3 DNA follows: TGTGCCAGCAGTGCGGACAGGGGGATGGAGGGCTACACCTTC.

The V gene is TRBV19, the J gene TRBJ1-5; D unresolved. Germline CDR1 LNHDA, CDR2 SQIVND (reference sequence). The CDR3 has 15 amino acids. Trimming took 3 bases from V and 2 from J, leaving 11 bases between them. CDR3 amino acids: CASSIGMAGNQPQHF. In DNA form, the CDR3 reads TGTGCCAGTAGTATTGGTATGGCAGGCAATCAGCCCCAGCATTTT.

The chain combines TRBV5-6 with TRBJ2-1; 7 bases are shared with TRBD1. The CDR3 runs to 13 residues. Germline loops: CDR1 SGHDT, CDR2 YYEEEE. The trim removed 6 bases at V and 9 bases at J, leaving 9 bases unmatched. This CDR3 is CASTPQGRGEQFF. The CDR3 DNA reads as TGTGCCAGCACCCCACAGGGGCGAGGTGAGCAGTTCTTC.

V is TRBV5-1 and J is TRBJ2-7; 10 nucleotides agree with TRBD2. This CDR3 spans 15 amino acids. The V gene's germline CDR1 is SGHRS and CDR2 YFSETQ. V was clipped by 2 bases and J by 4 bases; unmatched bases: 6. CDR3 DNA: TGCGCCAGCAGCTTCTCTAGCGGGAGTAGGTACGAGCAGTACTTC. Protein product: CASSFSSGSRYEQYF.

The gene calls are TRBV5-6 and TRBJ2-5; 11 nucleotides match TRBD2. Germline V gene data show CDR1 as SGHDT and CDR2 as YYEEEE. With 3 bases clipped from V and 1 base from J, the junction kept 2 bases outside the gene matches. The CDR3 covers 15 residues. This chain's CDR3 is CASSSLAGAQETQYF. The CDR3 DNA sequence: TGTGCCAGCAGCTCACTAGCGGGGGCCCAAGAGACCCAGTACTTC.

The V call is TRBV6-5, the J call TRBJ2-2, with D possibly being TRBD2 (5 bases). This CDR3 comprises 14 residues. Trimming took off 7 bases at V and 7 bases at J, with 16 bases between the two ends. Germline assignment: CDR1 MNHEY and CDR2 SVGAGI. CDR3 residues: CASIHSGMGGELFF. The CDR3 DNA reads TGTGCCAGCATCCACTCGGGGATGGGCGGGGAGCTGTTTTTT.

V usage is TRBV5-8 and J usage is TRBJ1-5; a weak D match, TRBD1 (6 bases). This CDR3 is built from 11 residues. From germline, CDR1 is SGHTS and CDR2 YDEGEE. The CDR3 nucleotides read TGTGGAACAGGGTACAATCAGCCCCAGCATTTT. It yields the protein CGTGYNQPQHF.

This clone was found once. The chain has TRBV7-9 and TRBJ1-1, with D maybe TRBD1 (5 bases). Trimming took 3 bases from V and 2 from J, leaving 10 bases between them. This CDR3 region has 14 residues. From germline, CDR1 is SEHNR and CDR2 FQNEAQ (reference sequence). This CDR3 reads CASSLQTANTEAFF. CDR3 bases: TGTGCCAGCAGCTTGCAGACAGCTAACACTGAAGCTTTCTTT.

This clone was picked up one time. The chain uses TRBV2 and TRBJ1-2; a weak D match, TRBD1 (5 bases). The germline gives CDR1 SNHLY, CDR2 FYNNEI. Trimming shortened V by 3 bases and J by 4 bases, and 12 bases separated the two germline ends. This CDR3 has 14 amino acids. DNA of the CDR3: TGTGCCAGCAGTGATCAGGGAAGGGGCTATGGCTACACCTTC. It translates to CASSDQGRGYGYTF.

CDR3 DNA sequence: TGCGCCAGCAGCTTTCCCGACAGGGGCAATGAGCAGTTCTTC. Its protein is CASSFPDRGNEQFF. The chain has TRBV5-1 and TRBJ2-1, with 8 nucleotides matching TRBD1. The V segment lost 2 bases and the J segment 6 bases; nucleotides outside the gene matches: 4. CDR1 SGHRS and CDR2 YFSETQ come from the germline V gene. This CDR3 region has 14 residues.

CDR3 amino acids: CSVEVTGGYEQYF. The CDR3 DNA reads as TGCAGCGTTGAAGTTACAGGGGGCTACGAGCAGTACTTC. The chain links TRBV29-1 to TRBJ2-7; 8 positions agree with TRBD1. With V trimmed by 1 base and J by 3 bases, 2 bases remained unmatched. Germline values: CDR1 SQVTM, CDR2 ANQGSEA. The CDR3 contains 13 residues.

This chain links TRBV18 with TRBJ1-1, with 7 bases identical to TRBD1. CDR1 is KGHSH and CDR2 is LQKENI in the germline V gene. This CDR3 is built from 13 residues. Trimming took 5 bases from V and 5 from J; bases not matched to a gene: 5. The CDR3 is CASSTTGETEAFF. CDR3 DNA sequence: TGTGCCAGCTCAACCACAGGGGAAACTGAAGCTTTCTTT.

The CDR3 DNA reads TGTGCCAGCTCACCAACTAGCGGGAGAAAAGAGACCCAGTACTTC. Protein product: CASSPTSGRKETQYF. The chain recombines TRBV18 with TRBJ2-5; 11 bases match TRBD2. Germline trimming cut 2 bases from V and 3 bases from J; bases unmatched to any gene: 2. This CDR3 has 15 amino acids. Germline values: CDR1 KGHSH, CDR2 LQKENI.

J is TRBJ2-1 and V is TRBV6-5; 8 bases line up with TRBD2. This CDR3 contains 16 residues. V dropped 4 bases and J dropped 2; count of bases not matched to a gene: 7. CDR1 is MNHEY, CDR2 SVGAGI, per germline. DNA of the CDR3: TGTGCCAGCAGTTTGATCGGGAGGGGTCCCTACAATGAGCAGTTCTTC. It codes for CASSLIGRGPYNEQFF.

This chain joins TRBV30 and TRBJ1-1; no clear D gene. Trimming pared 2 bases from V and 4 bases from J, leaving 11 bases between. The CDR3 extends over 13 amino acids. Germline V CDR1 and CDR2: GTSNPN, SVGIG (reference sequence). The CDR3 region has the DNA TGTGCCTGGAGTAGCCAGGTCGGCACTGAAGCTTTCTTT. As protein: CAWSSQVGTEAFF. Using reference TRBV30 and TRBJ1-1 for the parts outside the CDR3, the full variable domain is SQTIHQWPATLVQPVGSPLSLECTVEGTSNPNLYWYRQAAGRGLQLLFYSVGIGQISSEVPQNLSASRPQDRQFILSSKKLLLSDSGFYLCAWSSQVGTEAFFGQGTRLTVV.

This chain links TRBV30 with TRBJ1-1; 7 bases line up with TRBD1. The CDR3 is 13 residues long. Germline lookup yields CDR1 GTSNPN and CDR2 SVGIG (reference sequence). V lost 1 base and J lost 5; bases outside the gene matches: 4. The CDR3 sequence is CAWSGQGGTEAFF. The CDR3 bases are TGTGCCTGGAGTGGTCAGGGGGGAACTGAAGCTTTCTTT. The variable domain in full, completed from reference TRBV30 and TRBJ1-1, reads SQTIHQWPATLVQPVGSPLSLECTVEGTSNPNLYWYRQAAGRGLQLLFYSVGIGQISSEVPQNLSASRPQDRQFILSSKKLLLSDSGFYLCAWSGQGGTEAFFGQGTRLTVV.